The following is a TCR beta chain sequence with its context. Antigen: not known. This sample is part of a study of OX40 agonist ivuxolimab in advanced cancers. Study conclusions and caveats: Some patients who did not respond also had low normalized T-cell clonal expansion. In the expanded peripheral T cells, antigen specificity was never determined.

Trimming removed 0 bases from V and 4 bases from J, with 11 bases in between. The CDR3 loop spans 15 amino acids. CDR1 and CDR2 from the germline V gene are KGHSH and LQKENI. The method was immunoSEQ multiplex PCR; TCRdb's version includes in-frame clones alone and lacks a portion of them. Of about 24,000 clones detected, over 80% appear once; the ten largest clones hold around a tenth. The material sequenced was CD4+ or CD8+ T cells sorted from blood, taken in a trial of the OX40 agonist ivuxolimab. The TCR comes from an adult with an advanced solid tumor such as melanoma, head and neck, liver or kidney cancer. The rearrangement uses TRBV18 and TRBJ2-3, with D tentatively TRBD1 (5 bases). The CDR3 protein is CASSPPGQGSDTQYF. CDR3 coding DNA: TGTGCCAGCTCACCACCGGGGCAGGGATCAGATACGCAGTATTTT.